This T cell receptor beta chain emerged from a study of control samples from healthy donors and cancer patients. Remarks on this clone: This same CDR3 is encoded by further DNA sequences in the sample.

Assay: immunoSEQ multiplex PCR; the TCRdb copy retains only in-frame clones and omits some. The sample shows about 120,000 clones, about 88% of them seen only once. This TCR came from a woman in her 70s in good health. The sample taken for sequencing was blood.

Written as DNA, the CDR3 is TGTGCCAGCAGTTTTGGGGGCTTTGCTTTCTTT. This gives the protein CASSFGGFAFF. The chain couples TRBV12-3 or TRBV12-4 to TRBJ1-1, with D possibly TRBD1 on 6 matching bases. The CDR3 contains 11 residues. V lost 3 bases, J lost 11 bases, and 10 bases lay in between.